A selection of T cell receptor beta chains follows, all from one sample in a study of cytomegalovirus exposure and HLA in healthy donors. Libraries were prepared by immunoSEQ multiplex PCR; TCRdb keeps only in-frame clonotypes and omits some of them. This table has 250,000 to 350,000 clones, about four fifths appearing once. Sequenced material: PBMCs. Source of these receptors: a girl aged 2 to 9 in good health and CMV-seronegative. Both conserved end residues are part of each CDR3. Each record gives: J gene, D gene, clone size, V gene, CDR3 DNA, CDR3 protein. The D gene is left open where the match is weak. Only part of the rows carry a size: once, few, many, or a class if the clone is expanded.

TRBJ2-1,TRBD2,NA,TRBV9,TGTGCCAGCAGCGTAGCACTAGCGGGTAACAATGAGCAGTTCTTC,CASSVALAGNNEQFF
TRBJ2-3,NA,NA,TRBV7-2,TGTGCCAGCACCGAGAGCACAGATACGCAGTATTTT,CASTESTDTQYF
TRBJ1-5,TRBD1,NA,TRBV6-6,TGTGCCACCACACAGGGGAGCCAGCCCCAGCATTTT,CATTQGSQPQHF
TRBJ1-6,NA,few,TRBV19,TGTGCCAGTAGTAAGGCCACTTGGGGCAAGCTTAATTCACCCCTCCACTTT,CASSKATWGKLNSPLHF
TRBJ2-1,TRBD2,NA,TRBV5-6,TGTGCCAGCAGCCCGGTGGGGGGGAGCTCCTACAATGAGCAGTTCTTC,CASSPVGGSSYNEQFF
TRBJ1-2,NA,NA,TRBV21-1,TGTGCCAGCAGCAAATTTAGGGAGCGAACTGATGGCTACACCTTC,CASSKFRERTDGYTF
TRBJ2-2,TRBD1,NA,TRBV7-3,TGTGCCAGCAGCTTACTACAGGGGGCGCGCACCGGGGAGCTGTTTTTT,CASSLLQGARTGELFF
TRBJ1-2,TRBD1,NA,TRBV7-8,TGTGCCAGCAGCCTCTACCGACAGGGCCGAGGGGGGTATGGCTACACCTTC,CASSLYRQGRGGYGYTF
TRBJ2-2,NA,NA,TRBV18,TGTGCCAGCTCACCAATCCTCGCGACAGGGAACACCGGGGAGCTGTTTTTT,CASSPILATGNTGELFF
TRBJ1-4,NA,NA,TRBV2,TGTGCCAGCAGTGAAGGCGGGAGCGAAAAACTGTTTTTT,CASSEGGSEKLFF
TRBJ2-5,TRBD1,NA,TRBV15,TGTGCCACCAGCAGAGTGATAGACAGGGCGGAGGAGACCCAGTACTTC,CATSRVIDRAEETQYF
TRBJ2-7,TRBD1,NA,TRBV11-2,TGTGCCAGCAGCTTAGTCGGGACAGGGGACTTACACGAGCAGTACTTC,CASSLVGTGDLHEQYF
TRBJ1-1,NA,NA,TRBV9,TGTGCCAGCAGCGAAAAGGGACATTTGAACACTGAAGCTTTCTTT,CASSEKGHLNTEAFF
TRBJ2-7,NA,NA,TRBV9,TGTGCCAGCAGCGTAGTAGGAGGGTACGAGCAGTACTTC,CASSVVGGYEQYF
TRBJ2-1,TRBD1,NA,TRBV18,TGTGCCAGCTCACCGACAGGGAACTCCTACAATGAGCAGTTCTTC,CASSPTGNSYNEQFF
TRBJ2-4,NA,NA,TRBV9,TGTGCCAGCAGCCCCCGCGGCGGGGGCGCCTTAGCCAAAAACATTCAGTACTTC,CASSPRGGGALAKNIQYF
TRBJ1-1,TRBD1,NA,TRBV2,TGTGCCGGAGCGGGACAGGCTATGAACACTGAAGCTTTCTTT,CAGAGQAMNTEAFF
TRBJ1-1,TRBD1,NA,TRBV11-2,TGTGCCAGCAGACGAACAGGGGGCGAGGAAGCTTTCTTT,CASRRTGGEEAFF
TRBJ1-1,TRBD1,NA,TRBV29-1,TGCAGCGTCAAAAGGACAGGCTCTGAAGCTTTCTTT,CSVKRTGSEAFF
TRBJ2-7,TRBD2,NA,TRBV5-4,TGTGCCAGCAGCCCGGGACTAGCGGGCTACGAGCAGTACTTC,CASSPGLAGYEQYF
TRBJ2-1,TRBD2,once,TRBV4-1,TGCGCCAGCAGCCATCGGACTAGCGGGGGGGCAAATGAGCAGTTCTTC,CASSHRTSGGANEQFF
TRBJ1-4,NA,NA,TRBV18,TGTGCCAGCTCACCAGGGGGCAGAGAAAAACTGTTTTTT,CASSPGGREKLFF
TRBJ1-1,NA,NA,TRBV9,TGTGCCAGCAGCGGGGGCGTGGCGGACACTGAAGCTTTCTTT,CASSGGVADTEAFF
TRBJ2-1,NA,NA,TRBV18,TGTGCCAGCTCACGGACATTCCAACCCTACAATGAGCAGTTCTTC,CASSRTFQPYNEQFF
TRBJ2-3,TRBD1,NA,TRBV27,TGTGCCAGCAGCGCGGACAGGGCTACAGATACGCAGTATTTT,CASSADRATDTQYF
TRBJ1-2,NA,few,TRBV5-1,TGCGCCAGCAGCGAACAGGGCGCAGGCTACACCTTC,CASSEQGAGYTF
TRBJ2-1,TRBD2,few,TRBV5-1,TGCGCCAGCAGCCCGAGCGGGAGCAGGCACAATGAGCAGTTCTTC,CASSPSGSRHNEQFF
TRBJ1-3,NA,NA,TRBV11-3,TGTGCCAGCAGCTTGGTAAGGTGGGAGAGCTCTGGAAACACCATATATTTT,CASSLVRWESSGNTIYF
TRBJ1-1,TRBD1,NA,TRBV7-9,TGTTCCAGCAGCTTGACAGGGGGTTGGACTGAAGCTTTCTTT,CSSSLTGGWTEAFF
TRBJ2-7,TRBD1,NA,TRBV27,TGTGCCAGCAGTTTCCGGGGACAGAAAACCTACGAGCAGTACTTC,CASSFRGQKTYEQYF
TRBJ1-1,NA,NA,TRBV9,TGTGCCAGCAGCGTAGGGGGACACAACTATAACACTGAAGCTTTCTTT,CASSVGGHNYNTEAFF
TRBJ1-4,NA,NA,TRBV30,TGTGCCTGGTCGAGGGGGTCAACTAATGAAAAACTGTTTTTT,CAWSRGSTNEKLFF
TRBJ2-7,NA,NA,TRBV19,TGTGCCAGTTCCCAAACAGGTTTTCCGCCCTACGAGCAGTACTTC,CASSQTGFPPYEQYF
TRBJ1-5,NA,NA,TRBV19,TGTGCCAGTAGCGAACAAGGGGCGCAGCCCCAGCATTTT,CASSEQGAQPQHF
TRBJ2-7,TRBD1,NA,TRBV28,TGTGCCAGCAGACCAGAGGTGGCGGCAGGGACAGGAGAGCAGTACTTC,CASRPEVAAGTGEQYF
TRBJ1-2,TRBD1,NA,TRBV5-6,TGTGCCAGCAGCTTGTGGAGGGACAGGGGGAGGACTAACTATGGCTACACCTTC,CASSLWRDRGRTNYGYTF
TRBJ2-1,NA,once,TRBV20-1,TGCAGTGCTAGGGCTTCCAATGAGCAGTTCTTC,CSARASNEQFF
TRBJ2-7,NA,NA,TRBV7-9,TGTGCCAGCAGCTTGTCGAGGGGACTCCAGAGCTCCTACGAGCAGTACTTC,CASSLSRGLQSSYEQYF
TRBJ2-7,TRBD1,NA,TRBV6-1,TGTGCCAGCAGTGAATATTCAGGCGGGACAGGGTTCCCCTACGAGCAGTACTTC,CASSEYSGGTGFPYEQYF
TRBJ1-2,TRBD1,NA,TRBV7-9,TGTGCCAGCAGCCGCTCGGGGACAGGGAAGGGCTACACCTTC,CASSRSGTGKGYTF
TRBJ1-1,TRBD1,NA,TRBV6-5,TGTGCCAGCCACAGGGACAGGGCCGACACTGAAGCTTTCTTT,CASHRDRADTEAFF
TRBJ1-1,NA,NA,TRBV7-9,TGTGCCAGCAGCCATTCGACAGGGAACACTGAAGCTTTCTTT,CASSHSTGNTEAFF
TRBJ2-7,TRBD2,NA,TRBV2,TGTGCCAGCACCCCAAGGCGGGGGGAGCAGTACTTC,CASTPRRGEQYF
TRBJ2-7,TRBD2,NA,TRBV19,TGTGCCAGTAGTATGGGGGAGGGCTACGAGCAGTACTTC,CASSMGEGYEQYF
TRBJ1-4,NA,NA,TRBV6-1,TGTGCCAGCAGTGAATCAGGCGCAACTAATGAAAAACTGTTTTTT,CASSESGATNEKLFF
TRBJ1-2,TRBD1,NA,TRBV6-1,TGTGCCAGCAGTGAAGCAAGGGTAGGGGGCCCTGGCTACACCTTC,CASSEARVGGPGYTF
TRBJ1-1,NA,NA,TRBV19,TGTGCCAGTAGTAGCTCGTTTAGAGAAGCTTTCTTT,CASSSSFREAFF
TRBJ2-3,TRBD2,NA,TRBV7-3,TGTGCCAGCAGCTTAGGGACTAGCGGGGGGGGCGGCACAGATACGCAGTATTTT,CASSLGTSGGGGTDTQYF
TRBJ2-1,NA,NA,TRBV23-1,TGCGCCAGCAGTCAGCCGGGACATAACCTAGGTACGAATGAGCAGTTCTTC,CASSQPGHNLGTNEQFF
TRBJ1-3,NA,once,TRBV6-1,TGTGCCAGCAGTGAATCTGAGGGTGCGAACACCATATATTTT,CASSESEGANTIYF
TRBJ1-2,TRBD1,NA,TRBV9,TGTGCCAGCAGCGACCGACAGGGCGAGGTGGAGTATGGCTACACCTTC,CASSDRQGEVEYGYTF
TRBJ1-2,TRBD1,NA,TRBV6-4,TGTGCCAGCAGTGCCGAGACAGGGCCAAACTATGGCTACACCTTC,CASSAETGPNYGYTF
TRBJ1-1,NA,NA,TRBV9,TGTGCCAGCAGCGTAGGGTTCGCAGGGGTGAACACTGAAGCTTTCTTT,CASSVGFAGVNTEAFF
TRBJ1-2,TRBD1,NA,TRBV5-6,TGTGCCAGCAGCTGGGTCGCGGACAGGGAGGACTATGGCTACACCTTC,CASSWVADREDYGYTF
TRBJ1-4,TRBD1,NA,TRBV30,TGTGCCTGGAGTCTCGGACAGGGATTAAGGGAAAAACTGTTTTTT,CAWSLGQGLREKLFF
TRBJ2-7,TRBD2,once,TRBV27,TGTGCCAGCGGGCGGACTAGCGGACTAAGCTCCTACGAGCAGTACTTC,CASGRTSGLSSYEQYF
TRBJ2-5,TRBD2,NA,TRBV27,TGTGCCAGCAGTTTATTTGCTAGCGGGCCAGAGACCCAGTACTTC,CASSLFASGPETQYF
TRBJ2-1,TRBD2,NA,TRBV30,TGTGCCTGGAGTGCGACGTATCTAGCGGGAGCGTATGAGCAGTTCTTC,CAWSATYLAGAYEQFF
TRBJ2-1,TRBD2,few,TRBV7-6,TGTGCCAGCAGCTTAGACCCAGCGGGAGTTTGGTACAATGAGCAGTTCTTC,CASSLDPAGVWYNEQFF